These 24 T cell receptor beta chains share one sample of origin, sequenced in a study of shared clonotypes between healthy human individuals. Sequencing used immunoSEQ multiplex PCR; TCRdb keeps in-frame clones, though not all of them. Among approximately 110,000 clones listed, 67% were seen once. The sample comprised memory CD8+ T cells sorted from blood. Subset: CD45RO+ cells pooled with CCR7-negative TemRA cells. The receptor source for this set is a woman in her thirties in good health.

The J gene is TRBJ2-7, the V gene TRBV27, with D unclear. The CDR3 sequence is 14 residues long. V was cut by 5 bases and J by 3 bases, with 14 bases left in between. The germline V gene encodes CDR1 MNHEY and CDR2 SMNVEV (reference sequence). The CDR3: CASSKVGYGYEQYF. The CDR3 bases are TGTGCCAGCAGTAAAGTAGGCTACGGCTACGAGCAGTACTTC.

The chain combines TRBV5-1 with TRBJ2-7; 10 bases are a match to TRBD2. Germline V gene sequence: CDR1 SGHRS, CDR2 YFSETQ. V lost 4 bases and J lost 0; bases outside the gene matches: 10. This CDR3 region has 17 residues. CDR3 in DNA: TGCGCCAGCAGCGTCACTAGCGGGACGAAAGGCTCCTACGAGCAGTACTTC. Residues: CASSVTSGTKGSYEQYF.

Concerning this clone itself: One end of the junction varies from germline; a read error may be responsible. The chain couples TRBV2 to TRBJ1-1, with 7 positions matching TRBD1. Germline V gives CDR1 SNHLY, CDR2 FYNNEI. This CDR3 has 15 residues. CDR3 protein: CASREDRAVGTEAFF. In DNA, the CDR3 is TGTGCCAGCAGGGAAGACAGGGCCGTAGGGACTGAAGCTTTCTTT.

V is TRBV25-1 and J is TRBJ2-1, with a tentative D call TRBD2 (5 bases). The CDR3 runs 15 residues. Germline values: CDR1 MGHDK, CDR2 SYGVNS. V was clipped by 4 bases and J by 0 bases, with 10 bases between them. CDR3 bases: TGTGCCAGCAGTGGGACTGAGAGCTCCTACAATGAGCAGTTCTTC. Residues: CASSGTESSYNEQFF.

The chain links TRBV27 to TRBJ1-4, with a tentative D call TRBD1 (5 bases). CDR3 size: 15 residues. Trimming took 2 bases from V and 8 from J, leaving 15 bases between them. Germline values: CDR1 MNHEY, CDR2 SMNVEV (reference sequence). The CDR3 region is CASSLDGTKPEKLFF. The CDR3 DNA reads TGTGCCAGCAGTTTAGATGGGACCAAACCCGAAAAACTGTTTTTT.

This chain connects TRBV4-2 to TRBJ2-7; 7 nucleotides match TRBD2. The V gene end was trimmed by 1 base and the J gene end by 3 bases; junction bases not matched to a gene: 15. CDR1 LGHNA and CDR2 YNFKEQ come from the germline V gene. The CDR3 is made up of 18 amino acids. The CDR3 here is CASSQVRIGSGISYEQYF. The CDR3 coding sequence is TGTGCCAGCAGCCAAGTTCGTATAGGGAGCGGGATTAGCTACGAGCAGTACTTC.

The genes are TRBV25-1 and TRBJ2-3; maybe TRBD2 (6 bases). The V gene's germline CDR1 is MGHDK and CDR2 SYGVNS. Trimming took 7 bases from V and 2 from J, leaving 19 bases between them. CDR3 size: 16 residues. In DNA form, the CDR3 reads TGTGCCAGCACCAAATCCGGGACTGCTACCACAGATACGCAGTATTTT. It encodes CASTKSGTATTDTQYF.

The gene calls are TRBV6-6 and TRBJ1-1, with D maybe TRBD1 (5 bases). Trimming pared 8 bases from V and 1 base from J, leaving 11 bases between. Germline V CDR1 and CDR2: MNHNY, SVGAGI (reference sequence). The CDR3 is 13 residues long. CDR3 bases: TGTGCCAGCTCGGGCAGGGAGAACACTGAAGCTTTCTTT. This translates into CASSGRENTEAFF.

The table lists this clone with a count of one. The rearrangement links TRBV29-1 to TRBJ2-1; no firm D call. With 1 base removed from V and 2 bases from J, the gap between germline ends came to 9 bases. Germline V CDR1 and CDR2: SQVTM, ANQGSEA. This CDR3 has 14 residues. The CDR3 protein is CSVEGTPTYNEQFF. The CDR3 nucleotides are TGCAGCGTTGAAGGCACTCCTACCTACAATGAGCAGTTCTTC.

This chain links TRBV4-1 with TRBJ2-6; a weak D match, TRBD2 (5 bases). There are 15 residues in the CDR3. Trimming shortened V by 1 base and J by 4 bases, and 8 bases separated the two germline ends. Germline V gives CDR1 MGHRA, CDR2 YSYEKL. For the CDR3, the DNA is TGCGCCAGCAGCCAAGTCGCTAGCGGGGCCAACGTCCTGACTTTC. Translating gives CASSQVASGANVLTF.

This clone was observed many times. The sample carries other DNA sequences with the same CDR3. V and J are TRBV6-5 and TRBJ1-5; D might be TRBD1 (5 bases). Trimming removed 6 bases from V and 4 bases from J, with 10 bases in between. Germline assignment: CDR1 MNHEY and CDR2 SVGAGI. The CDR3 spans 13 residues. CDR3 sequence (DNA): TGTGCCAGCAGGGGGGTGGGGAATCAGCCCCAGCATTTT. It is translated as CASRGVGNQPQHF.

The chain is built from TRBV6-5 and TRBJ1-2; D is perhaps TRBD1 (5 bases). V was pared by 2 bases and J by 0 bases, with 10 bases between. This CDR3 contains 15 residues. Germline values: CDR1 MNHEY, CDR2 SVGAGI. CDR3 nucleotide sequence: TGTGCCAGCAGTTACGGGTCGACAGCTAACTATGGCTACACCTTC. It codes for CASSYGSTANYGYTF.

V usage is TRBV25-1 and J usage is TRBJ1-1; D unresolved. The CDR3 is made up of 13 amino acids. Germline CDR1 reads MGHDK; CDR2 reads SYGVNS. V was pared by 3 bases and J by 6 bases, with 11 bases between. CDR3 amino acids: CASSDTSPAEAFF. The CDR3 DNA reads TGTGCCAGCAGTGACACGAGTCCGGCTGAAGCTTTCTTT. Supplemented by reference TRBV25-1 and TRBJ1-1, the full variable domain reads EADIYQTPRYLVIGTGKKITLECSQTMGHDKMYWYQQDPGMELHLIHYSYGVNSTEKGDLSSESTVSRIRTEHFPLTLESARPSHTSQYLCASSDTSPAEAFFGQGTRLTVV.

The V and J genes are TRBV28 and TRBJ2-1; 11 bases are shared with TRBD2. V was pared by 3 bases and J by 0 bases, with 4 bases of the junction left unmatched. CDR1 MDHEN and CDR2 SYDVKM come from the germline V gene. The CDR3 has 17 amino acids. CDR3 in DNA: TGTGCCAGCAGTTTCCGTACTAGCGGGAGCTCCTACAATGAGCAGTTCTTC. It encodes CASSFRTSGSSYNEQFF. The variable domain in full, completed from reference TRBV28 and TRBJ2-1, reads DVKVTQSSRYLVKRTGEKVFLECVQDMDHENMFWYRQDPGLGLRLIYFSYDVKMKEKGDIPEGYSVSREKKERFSLILESASTNQTSMYLCASSFRTSGSSYNEQFFGPGTRLTVL.

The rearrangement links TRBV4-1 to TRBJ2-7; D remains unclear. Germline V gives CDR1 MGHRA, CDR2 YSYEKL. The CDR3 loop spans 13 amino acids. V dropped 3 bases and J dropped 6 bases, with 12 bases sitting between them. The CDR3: CASSHFAWVEQYF. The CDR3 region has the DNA TGCGCCAGCAGCCATTTTGCTTGGGTCGAGCAGTACTTC.

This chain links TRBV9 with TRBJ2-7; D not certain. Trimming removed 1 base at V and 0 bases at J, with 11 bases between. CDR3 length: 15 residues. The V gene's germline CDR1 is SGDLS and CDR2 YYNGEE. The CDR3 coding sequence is TGTGCCAGCAGCGTAAGGGAAAATCCCTCCTACGAGCAGTACTTC. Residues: CASSVRENPSYEQYF.

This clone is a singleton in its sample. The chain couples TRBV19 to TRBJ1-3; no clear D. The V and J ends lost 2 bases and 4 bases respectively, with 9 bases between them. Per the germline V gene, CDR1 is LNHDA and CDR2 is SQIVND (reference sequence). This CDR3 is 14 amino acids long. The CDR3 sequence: CASSISKSGNTIYF. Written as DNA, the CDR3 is TGTGCCAGTAGTATAAGCAAATCCGGAAACACCATATATTTT.

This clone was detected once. CDR3 bases: TGTGCCAGTAGTACCCCCTACGAGCAGTACTTC. It encodes CASSTPYEQYF. This chain links TRBV19 with TRBJ2-5; D is unclear. The J call may be wrong; the DNA end is better matched by TRBJ2-7. CDR3 size: 11 residues. Germline V CDR1 and CDR2: LNHDA, SQIVND (reference sequence).

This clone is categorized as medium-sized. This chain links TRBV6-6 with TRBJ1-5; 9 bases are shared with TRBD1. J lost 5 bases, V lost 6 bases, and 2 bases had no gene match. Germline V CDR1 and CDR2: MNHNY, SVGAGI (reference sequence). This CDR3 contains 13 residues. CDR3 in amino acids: CASRDRGDQPQHF. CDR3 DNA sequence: TGTGCCAGCAGAGACAGGGGGGATCAGCCCCAGCATTTT.

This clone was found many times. CDR3 region: CASSAGTSGQETQYF. CDR3 DNA: TGTGCCAGCAGCGCCGGGACTAGCGGACAAGAGACCCAGTACTTC. V gene TRBV7-2 combines with J gene TRBJ2-5; the match to TRBD2 covers 11 bases. With V trimmed by 5 bases and J by 2 bases, 4 bases remained unmatched. This CDR3 is 15 amino acids long. Germline loops: CDR1 SGHTA, CDR2 FQGNSA.

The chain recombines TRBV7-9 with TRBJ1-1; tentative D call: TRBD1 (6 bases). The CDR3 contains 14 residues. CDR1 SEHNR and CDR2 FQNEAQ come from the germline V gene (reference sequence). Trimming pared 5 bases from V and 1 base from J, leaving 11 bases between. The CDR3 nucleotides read TGTGCCAGCAGCCAAAACAGGGAGAACACTGAAGCTTTCTTT. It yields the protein CASSQNRENTEAFF.

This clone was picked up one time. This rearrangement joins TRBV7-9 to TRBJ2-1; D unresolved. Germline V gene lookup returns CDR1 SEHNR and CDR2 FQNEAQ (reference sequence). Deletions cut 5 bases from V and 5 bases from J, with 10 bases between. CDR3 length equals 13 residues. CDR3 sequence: CASSLPDHNEQFF. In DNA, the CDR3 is TGTGCCAGCAGCCTACCGGACCACAATGAGCAGTTCTTC.

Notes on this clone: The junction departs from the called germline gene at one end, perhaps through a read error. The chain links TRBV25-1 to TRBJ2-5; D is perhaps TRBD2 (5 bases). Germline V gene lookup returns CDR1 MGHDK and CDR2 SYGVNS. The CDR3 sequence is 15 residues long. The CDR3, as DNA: TGTGCCAGCAGTGAATCGGGGTCCCCTAAGAGACCCATCGACTTC. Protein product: CASSESGSPKRPIDF.

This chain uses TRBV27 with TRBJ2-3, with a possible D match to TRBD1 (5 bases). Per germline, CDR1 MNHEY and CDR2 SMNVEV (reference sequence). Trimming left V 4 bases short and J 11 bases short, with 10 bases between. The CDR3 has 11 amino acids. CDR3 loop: CASSSGHRQYF. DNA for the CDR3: TGTGCCAGCAGTTCAGGACATAGGCAGTATTTT.